This TCR beta chain emerged from a study of regulatory T cells in long-lasting Graves disease. About the research overall: For under 3 months, newly diagnosed Graves' patients had been taking antithyroid drugs.

The CDR3 is 14 residues long. CDR1 is MNHEY and CDR2 is SVGAGI in the germline V gene. Of note for this clonotype: A far larger clone is a single base away, which makes a read error likely.

In building TCR beta libraries, iRepertoire HTBI primers were used together with Arm-PCR of CDR3 regions. TCRdb reprocessed the multiplex PCR reads via MiXCR and lists one record per CDR3 protein. The table records around 250,000 distinct CDR3 sequences, 20% of them present only once. Regarding time point: newly diagnosed GD, antithyroid drugs for less than 3 months. The TCR library was made from RNA that had been extracted from PBMCs in TRIzol. This sequence originates from a female donor with Graves disease. Sequenced here: peripheral blood mononuclear cells (PBMCs), sampled at new diagnosis, from a patient treated with antithyroid drugs. J is TRBJ2-3 and V is TRBV6-5; the match to TRBD1 covers 9 bases. Matching the DNA end better, TRBJ2-5 makes the J call doubtful. CDR3 amino acids: CASSYTGGGETQYF. The CDR3 DNA reads TGTGCCAGCAGTTACACAGGGGGCGGGGAGACCCAGTACTTC.